These 12 T cell receptor beta chains originate from one sample sequenced in a study of graft-versus-host responses after intestinal transplantation. Researchers processed graft tissue to release intraepithelial and lamina propria lymphocytes. The data were produced by immunoSEQ multiplex PCR, yet TCRdb's version contains in-frame clones alone and is incomplete. The top ten clones hold nearly 3.5% of a sample with about 15,000 clones, 74% of them seen once. The material sequenced was ileum tissue, taken 14 days after transplant. The receptors were sampled from a human patient who received an intestinal transplant, so some T cells may come from the graft donor.

This clone was observed a few times. The chain recombines TRBV7-2 with TRBJ2-7; possibly TRBD1 for D (6 bases). Germline V CDR1 and CDR2: SGHTA, FQGNSA. The CDR3 has 16 amino acids. The V end was cut by 5 bases, the J end by 1 base, with 18 bases between. CDR3 loop: CASSPRTGQFSYEQYF. The CDR3, as DNA: TGTGCCAGCAGCCCTAGAACCGGACAGTTTTCCTACGAGCAGTACTTC.

V is TRBV25-1 and J is TRBJ2-7, with 10 bases matching TRBD1. The CDR3 consists of 15 residues. CDR1 MGHDK and CDR2 SYGVNS come from the germline V gene. V was pared by 6 bases and J by 5 bases, with 10 bases of the junction left unmatched. The CDR3 DNA is TGTGCCAGCAGCGGAGACAGGGGGCGGTTCGACGAGCAGTACTTC. Its protein is CASSGDRGRFDEQYF.

This clone was recorded a few times. The chain recombines TRBV28 with TRBJ2-7; no clear D. The CDR3 contains 11 residues. Germline CDR1 MDHEN, CDR2 SYDVKM. Trimming took 5 bases from V and 4 from J, leaving 6 bases between them. CDR3 in DNA: TGTGCCAGCAGTCTCAAATACGAGCAGTACTTC. Translating it yields CASSLKYEQYF. Based on the CDR3 plus reference TRBV28 and TRBJ2-7, the full variable domain is DVKVTQSSRYLVKRTGEKVFLECVQDMDHENMFWYRQDPGLGLRLIYFSYDVKMKEKGDIPEGYSVSREKKERFSLILESASTNQTSMYLCASSLKYEQYFGPGTRLTVT.

A few counts support this clone. The rearrangement joins TRBV11-3 to TRBJ1-1; D perhaps matches TRBD1 (6 bases). Per the germline V gene, CDR1 is SGHNT and CDR2 is YENEEA. Trimming pared 1 base from V and 0 bases from J, leaving 12 bases between. This CDR3 has 16 residues. The CDR3 DNA is TGTGCCAGCAGCTTAGCTGGGACACAGGTGAACACTGAAGCTTTCTTT. Protein sequence: CASSLAGTQVNTEAFF.

The rearrangement uses TRBV7-2 and TRBJ2-7; no clear D gene. The germline V gene has CDR1 SGHTA and CDR2 FQGNSA. This CDR3 has 13 residues. The V and J ends lost 4 bases and 2 bases respectively, with 9 bases between them. CDR3 DNA: TGTGCCAGCAGCTCGTATTTGGCCTACGAGCAGTACTTC. Translated, it gives CASSSYLAYEQYF.

The rearrangement uses TRBV19 and TRBJ2-1; no firm D call. V lost 5 bases, J lost 8 bases, and 10 bases lay in between. Looked up from germline, CDR1 is LNHDA and CDR2 is SQIVND (reference sequence). The CDR3 runs 12 residues. CDR3 sequence: CASSGRADEQFF. The CDR3 nucleotides read TGTGCCAGTAGTGGACGGGCGGATGAGCAGTTCTTC.

The chain joins TRBV15 to TRBJ2-1; the match to TRBD1 covers 7 bases. The CDR3 contains 15 residues. V lost 5 bases, J lost 4 bases, and 8 bases stayed unmatched. Germline V CDR1 and CDR2: LNHNV, YYDKDF (reference sequence). CDR3 bases: TGTGCCACCAGCCGCTCCCCGGGACAGTACAATGAGCAGTTCTTC. This sequence encodes CATSRSPGQYNEQFF.

The genes are TRBV12-5 and TRBJ1-6, with no clear D. This CDR3 has 16 residues. The germline CDR1 and CDR2 sequences are LGHNT and FRNRAP. The V end lost 6 bases, the J end lost 0 bases, and 12 bases lay between the germline ends. This CDR3 is CASGKGGSSYNSPLHF. The CDR3 DNA follows: TGTGCTAGTGGCAAGGGAGGGAGCTCCTATAATTCACCCCTCCACTTT. Supplemented by reference TRBV12-5 and TRBJ1-6, the full variable domain reads DARVTQTPRHKVTEMGQEVTMRCQPILGHNTVFWYRQTMMQGLELLAYFRNRAPLDDSGMPKDRFSAEMPDATLATLKIQPSEPRDSAVYFCASGKGGSSYNSPLHFGNGTRLTVT.

V usage is TRBV19 and J usage is TRBJ1-2; TRBD1 matches at 8 bases. The CDR3 contains 15 residues. Germline assignment: CDR1 LNHDA and CDR2 SQIVND (reference sequence). V dropped 2 bases and J dropped 5; count of bases not matched to a gene: 7. The CDR3 DNA sequence: TGTGCCAGTAGTATAAAGACAGGGGTTTCTTATGGCTACACCTTC. This sequence encodes CASSIKTGVSYGYTF.

The genes are TRBV19 and TRBJ1-2, with D possibly being TRBD1 (5 bases). Trimming shortened V by 3 bases and J by 7 bases, and 12 bases separated the two germline ends. The CDR3 runs to 13 residues. CDR1 is LNHDA and CDR2 is SQIVND in the germline V gene (reference sequence). CDR3 protein: CASSILRGAGYTF. The CDR3 DNA is TGTGCCAGTAGTATTCTGAGGGGCGCTGGCTACACCTTC. Combining the CDR3 with reference TRBV19 and TRBJ1-2 gives the whole variable domain DGGITQSPKYLFRKEGQNVTLSCEQNLNHDAMYWYRQDPGQGLRLIYYSQIVNDFQKGDIAEGYSVSREKKESFPLTVTSAQKNPTAFYLCASSILRGAGYTFGSGTRLTVV.

This clone has more than one count but fewer than ten. The chain couples TRBV28 to TRBJ2-1; TRBD2 agrees at 14 bases. Germline CDR1 reads MDHEN; CDR2 reads SYDVKM. The CDR3 contains 20 residues. V shed 9 bases, J shed 12 bases, and the junction held 28 bases outside the gene matches. CDR3 coding DNA: TGTGCCAGGGGCCTTTCGGGGGGTCTTACAACCGGGACTAGCGGGAGAGTGCAGTTCTTC. It encodes CARGLSGGLTTGTSGRVQFF.

V is TRBV20-1 and J is TRBJ1-1; D might be TRBD1 (5 bases). The CDR3 has 11 residues. Germline V lookup: CDR1 DFQATT, CDR2 SNEGSKA (reference sequence). CDR3 region: CSAPWGTEAFF. CDR3 sequence (DNA): TGCAGCGCGCCTTGGGGGACTGAAGCTTTCTTT.